This T cell receptor (beta chain) was recorded in a study of blood T cell repertoires in COVID-19. Produced via immunoSEQ multiplex PCR; TCRdb's table is partial and in-frame only. The sample has more than 200,000 clones, around 87% seen once. Trimming cost V 3 bases and J 2 bases; bases outside gene matches: 2. Per the germline V gene, CDR1 is SGHTA and CDR2 is FQGNSA. The CDR3 covers 15 residues. Residents of about 25 US areas, aged roughly 18 to 90 years, made up the participants. The origin of this receptor is a woman between 45 and 65 years old who had recovered from COVID-19. Material: PBMCs or T cells enriched from blood (not recorded which). This chain connects TRBV7-2 to TRBJ1-5, with 9 bases lining up with TRBD1. CDR3 DNA: TGTGCCAGCAGCTTTACAGGGGGCGGCAATCAGCCCCAGCATTTT. This translates into CASSFTGGGNQPQHF.